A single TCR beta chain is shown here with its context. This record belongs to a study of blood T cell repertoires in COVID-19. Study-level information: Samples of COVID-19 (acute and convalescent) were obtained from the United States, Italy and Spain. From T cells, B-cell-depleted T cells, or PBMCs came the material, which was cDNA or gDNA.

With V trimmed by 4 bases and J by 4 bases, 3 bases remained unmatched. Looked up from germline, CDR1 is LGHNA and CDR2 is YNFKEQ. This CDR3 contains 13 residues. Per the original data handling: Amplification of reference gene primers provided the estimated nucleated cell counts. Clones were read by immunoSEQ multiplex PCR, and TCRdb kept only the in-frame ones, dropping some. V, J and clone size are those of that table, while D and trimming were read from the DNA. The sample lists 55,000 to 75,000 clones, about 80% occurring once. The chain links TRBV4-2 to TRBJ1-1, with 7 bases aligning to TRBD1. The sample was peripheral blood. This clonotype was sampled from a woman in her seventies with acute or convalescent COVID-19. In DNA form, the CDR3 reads TGTGCCAGCAGCCGTACAGGGGCCACTGAAGCTTTCTTT. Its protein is CASSRTGATEAFF.